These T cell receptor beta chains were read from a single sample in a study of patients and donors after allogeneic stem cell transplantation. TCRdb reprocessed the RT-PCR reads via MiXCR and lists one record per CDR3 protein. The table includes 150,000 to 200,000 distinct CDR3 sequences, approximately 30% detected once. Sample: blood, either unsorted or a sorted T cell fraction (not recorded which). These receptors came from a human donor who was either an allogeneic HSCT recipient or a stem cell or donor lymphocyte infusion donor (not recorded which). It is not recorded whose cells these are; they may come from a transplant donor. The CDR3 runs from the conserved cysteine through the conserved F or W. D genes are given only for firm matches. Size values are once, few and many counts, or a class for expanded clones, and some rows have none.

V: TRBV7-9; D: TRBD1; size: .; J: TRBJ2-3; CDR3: CASSHRGPSTDTQYF; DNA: TGTGCCAGCAGCCACAGGGGACCAAGCACAGATACGCAGTATTTT
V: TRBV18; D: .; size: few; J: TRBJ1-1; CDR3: CASSSYGTPNTEAFF; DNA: TGTGCCAGCTCATCATACGGGACACCCAACACTGAAGCTTTCTTT
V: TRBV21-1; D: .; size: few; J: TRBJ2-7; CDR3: CASSKEETGRYEQYF; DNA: TGTGCCAGCAGCAAAGAGGAGACAGGGAGATACGAGCAGTACTTC
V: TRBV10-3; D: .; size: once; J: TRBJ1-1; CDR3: CAISGQGEVIAFF; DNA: TGTGCCATCAGTGGCCAGGGAGAGGTGATAGCTTTCTTT
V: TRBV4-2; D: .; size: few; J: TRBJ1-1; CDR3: CASSQTGMNTEAFF; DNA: TGTGCCAGCAGCCAAACGGGTATGAACACTGAAGCTTTCTTT
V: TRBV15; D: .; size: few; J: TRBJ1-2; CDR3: CATSRDLRNEYGYTF; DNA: TGTGCCACCAGCAGAGATCTACGAAATGAGTATGGCTACACCTTC
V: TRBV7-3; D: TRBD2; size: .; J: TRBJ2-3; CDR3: CASSQGTSGDTQYF; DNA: TGTGCCAGCAGCCAAGGGACTAGCGGGGATACGCAGTATTTT
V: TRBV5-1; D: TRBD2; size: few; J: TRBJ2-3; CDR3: CASSLASGRATDTQYF; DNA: TGCGCCAGCAGCTTGGCCAGCGGGAGGGCCACAGATACGCAGTATTTT
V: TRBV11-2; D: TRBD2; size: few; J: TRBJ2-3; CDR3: CASSLLNSGISADTQYF; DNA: TGTGCCAGCAGCTTATTGAATAGCGGGATTTCCGCAGATACGCAGTATTTT
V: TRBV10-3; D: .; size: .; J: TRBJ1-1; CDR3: CAISESTANTEAFF; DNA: TGTGCCATCAGTGAGTCGACAGCGAACACTGAAGCTTTCTTT
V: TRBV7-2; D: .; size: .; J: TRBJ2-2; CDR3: CASSLAGVNTGELFF; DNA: TGTGCCAGCAGCTTAGCGGGAGTGAACACCGGGGAGCTGTTTTTT
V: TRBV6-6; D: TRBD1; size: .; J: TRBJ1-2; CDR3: CASRPPGQGYGYTF; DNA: TGTGCCAGCAGACCCCCGGGACAGGGCTATGGCTACACCTTC
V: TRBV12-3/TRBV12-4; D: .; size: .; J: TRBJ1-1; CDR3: CASSLVIYTEAFF; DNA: TGTGCCAGCAGTTTAGTAATATACACTGAAGCTTTCTTT
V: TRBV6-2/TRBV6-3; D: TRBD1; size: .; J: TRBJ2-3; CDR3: CASRGTGEQYF; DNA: TGTGCCAGCAGAGGGACAGGGGAGCAGTATTTT
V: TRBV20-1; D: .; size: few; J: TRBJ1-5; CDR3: CSASRGNNQPQHF; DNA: TGCAGTGCTAGCAGGGGAAACAATCAGCCCCAGCATTTT
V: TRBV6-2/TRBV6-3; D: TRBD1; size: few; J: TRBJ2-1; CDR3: CASSYGTGDLDEQFF; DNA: TGTGCCAGCAGTTACGGGACAGGGGATTTGGATGAGCAGTTCTTC
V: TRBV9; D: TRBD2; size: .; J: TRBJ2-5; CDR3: CASSVAPSGSIQETQYF; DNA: TGTGCCAGCAGCGTAGCCCCTAGCGGGAGTATCCAAGAGACCCAGTACTTC
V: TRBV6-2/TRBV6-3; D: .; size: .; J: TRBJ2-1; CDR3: CASSYSKTSFYNEQFF; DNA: TGTGCCAGCAGTTACTCGAAGACTAGTTTCTACAATGAGCAGTTCTTC
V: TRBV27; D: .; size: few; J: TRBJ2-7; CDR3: CASRDTVYEQYF; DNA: TGTGCCAGCAGGGACACCGTCTACGAGCAGTACTTC
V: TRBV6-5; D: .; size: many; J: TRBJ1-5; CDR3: CASSLDIGNQPQHF; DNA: TGTGCCAGCAGTTTGGACATTGGCAATCAGCCCCAGCATTTT
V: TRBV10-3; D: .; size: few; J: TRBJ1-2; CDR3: CAINGLGYGYTF; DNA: TGTGCCATCAATGGACTTGGGTATGGCTACACCTTC
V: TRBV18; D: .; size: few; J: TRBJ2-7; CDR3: CASSPPPNSYEQYF; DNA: TGTGCCAGCTCACCACCGCCTAACTCCTACGAGCAGTACTTC
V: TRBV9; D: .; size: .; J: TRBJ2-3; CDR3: CASSVGHRADTQYF; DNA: TGTGCCAGCAGCGTAGGCCATAGGGCAGATACGCAGTATTTT
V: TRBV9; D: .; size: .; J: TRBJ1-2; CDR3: CASSVEDIMDYGYTF; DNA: TGTGCCAGCAGCGTAGAGGACATTATGGACTATGGCTACACCTTC
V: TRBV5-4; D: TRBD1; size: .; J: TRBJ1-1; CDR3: CASIRQGGAAEAFF; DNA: TGTGCCAGCATCCGACAGGGAGGTGCCGCTGAAGCTTTCTTT
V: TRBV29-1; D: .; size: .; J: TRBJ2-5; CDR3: CSVGGVRETQYF; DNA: TGCAGCGTTGGAGGGGTACGGGAGACCCAGTACTTC
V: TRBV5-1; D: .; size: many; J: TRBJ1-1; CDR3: CASSLWGAGTVNTEAFF; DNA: TGCGCCAGCAGCTTGTGGGGAGCTGGGACGGTGAACACTGAAGCTTTCTTT
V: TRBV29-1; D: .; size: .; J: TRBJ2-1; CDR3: CSVKGGSSYNEQFF; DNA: TGCAGCGTTAAAGGGGGAAGCTCCTACAATGAGCAGTTCTTC
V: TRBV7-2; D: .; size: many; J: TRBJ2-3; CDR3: CASSLAGPSSPDTQYF; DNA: TGTGCCAGCAGCCTGGCGGGACCCAGCTCCCCAGATACGCAGTATTTT
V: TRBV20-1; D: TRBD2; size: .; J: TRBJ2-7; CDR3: CSARKGLAGAHEQYF; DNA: TGCAGTGCTAGGAAGGGACTAGCGGGAGCTCACGAGCAGTACTTC
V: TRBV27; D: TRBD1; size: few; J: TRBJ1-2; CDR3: CASSLTSVGTGLGYTF; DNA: TGTGCCAGCAGTTTAACCTCCGTTGGGACAGGGTTGGGCTACACCTTC
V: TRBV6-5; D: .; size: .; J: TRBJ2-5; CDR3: CASSSPYDRTQETQYF; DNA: TGTGCCAGCAGTTCTCCTTATGACAGGACCCAAGAGACCCAGTACTTC
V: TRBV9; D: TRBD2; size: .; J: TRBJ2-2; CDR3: CASSVGGTPRVTGELFF; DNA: TGTGCCAGCAGCGTGGGAGGGACTCCTCGTGTCACCGGGGAGCTGTTTTTT
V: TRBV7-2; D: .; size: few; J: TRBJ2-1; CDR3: CASSLAHDGHEQFF; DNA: TGTGCCAGCAGCTTAGCTCACGATGGGCATGAGCAGTTCTTC
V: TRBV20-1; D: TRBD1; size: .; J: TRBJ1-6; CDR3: CSARDQEWDRLGDNSPLHF; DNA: TGCAGTGCTAGAGATCAAGAGTGGGACAGGCTCGGAGATAATTCACCCCTCCACTTT
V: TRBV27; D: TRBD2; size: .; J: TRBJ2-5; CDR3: CASSSGLPGQETQYF; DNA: TGTGCCAGCAGTTCGGGACTACCGGGCCAAGAGACCCAGTACTTC
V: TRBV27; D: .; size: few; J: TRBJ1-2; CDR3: CASSLTKSYGYTF; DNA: TGTGCCAGCAGTTTAACCAAATCCTATGGCTACACCTTC
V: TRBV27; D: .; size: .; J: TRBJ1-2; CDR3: CASSLRPGDAYTF; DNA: TGTGCCAGCAGTTTACGTCCGGGGGATGCCTACACCTTC
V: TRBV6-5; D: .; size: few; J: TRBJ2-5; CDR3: CASSYSETQYF; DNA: TGTGCCAGCAGTTACTCGGAGACCCAGTACTTC
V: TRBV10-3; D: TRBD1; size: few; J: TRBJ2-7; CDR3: CAISVWDRVYYEQYF; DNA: TGTGCCATCAGTGTCTGGGACAGGGTGTACTACGAGCAGTACTTC
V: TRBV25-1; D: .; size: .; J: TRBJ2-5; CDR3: CASSEVEVETQYF; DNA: TGTGCCAGCAGTGAGGTGGAAGTGGAGACCCAGTACTTC